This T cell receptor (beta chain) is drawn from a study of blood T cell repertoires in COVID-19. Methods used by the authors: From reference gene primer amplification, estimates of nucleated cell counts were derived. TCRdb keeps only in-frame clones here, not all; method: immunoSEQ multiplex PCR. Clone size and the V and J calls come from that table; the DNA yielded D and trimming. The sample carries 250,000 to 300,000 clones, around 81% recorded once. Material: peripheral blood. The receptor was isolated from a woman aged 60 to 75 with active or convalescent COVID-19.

The CDR3 nucleotides are TGCGCCAGCAGCTTGGCCCTTGCGGGGGGCTTGGAGACCCAGTACTTC. This encodes CASSLALAGGLETQYF. J is TRBJ2-5 and V is TRBV5-1, with TRBD2 matching over 8 bases. V shed 0 bases, J shed 5 bases, and the junction held 9 bases outside the gene matches. The germline V gene encodes CDR1 SGHRS and CDR2 YFSETQ. This CDR3 is 16 amino acids long.